The present entry profiles one TCR beta chain with its context. The antigen is unknown. This entry is derived from a study of cytomegalovirus exposure and HLA in healthy donors. Vbeta (60) and Jbeta (13) primers were used in the PCR. TCRdb's table, derived via immunoSEQ multiplex PCR, lists solely in-frame clones and lacks some. Counted here are approximately 150,000 clones, 75% to 90% occurring once; the ten biggest clones make up less than 2.5%. Study-level points and caveats: Some V segments, including TRBV6-2 and TRBV6-3, were excluded as indistinguishable.

The V gene's germline CDR1 is SGHDN and CDR2 FVKESK. There are 14 residues in the CDR3. V was cut by 7 bases and J by 4 bases, with 15 bases left in between. Input material: PBMCs. This receptor was obtained from a male donor in good health and CMV-seronegative. The chain combines TRBV14 with TRBJ2-3, with D possibly TRBD2 on 6 matching bases. The DNA for the CDR3 is TGTGCCAGCACCCGGGACTGGACCGCAGATACGCAGTATTTT. It translates to CASTRDWTADTQYF. Full variable domain (missing parts from reference TRBV14 and TRBJ2-3): EAGVTQFPSHSVIEKGQTVTLRCDPISGHDNLYWYRRVMGKEIKFLLHFVKESKQDESGMPNNRFLAERTGGTYSTLKVQPAELEDSGVYFCASTRDWTADTQYFGPGTRLTVL.